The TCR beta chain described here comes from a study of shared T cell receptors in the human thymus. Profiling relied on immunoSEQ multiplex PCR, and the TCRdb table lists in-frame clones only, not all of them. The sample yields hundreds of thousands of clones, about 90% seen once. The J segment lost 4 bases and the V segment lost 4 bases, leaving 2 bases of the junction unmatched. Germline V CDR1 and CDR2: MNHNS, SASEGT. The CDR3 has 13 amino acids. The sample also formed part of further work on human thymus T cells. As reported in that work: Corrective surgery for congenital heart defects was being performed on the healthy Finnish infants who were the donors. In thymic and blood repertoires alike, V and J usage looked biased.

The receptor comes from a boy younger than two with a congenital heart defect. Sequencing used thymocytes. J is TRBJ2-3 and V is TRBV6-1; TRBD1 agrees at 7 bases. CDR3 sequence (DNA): TGTGCCAGCAGTGTGGGACAGCCAGATACGCAGTATTTT. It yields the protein CASSVGQPDTQYF.